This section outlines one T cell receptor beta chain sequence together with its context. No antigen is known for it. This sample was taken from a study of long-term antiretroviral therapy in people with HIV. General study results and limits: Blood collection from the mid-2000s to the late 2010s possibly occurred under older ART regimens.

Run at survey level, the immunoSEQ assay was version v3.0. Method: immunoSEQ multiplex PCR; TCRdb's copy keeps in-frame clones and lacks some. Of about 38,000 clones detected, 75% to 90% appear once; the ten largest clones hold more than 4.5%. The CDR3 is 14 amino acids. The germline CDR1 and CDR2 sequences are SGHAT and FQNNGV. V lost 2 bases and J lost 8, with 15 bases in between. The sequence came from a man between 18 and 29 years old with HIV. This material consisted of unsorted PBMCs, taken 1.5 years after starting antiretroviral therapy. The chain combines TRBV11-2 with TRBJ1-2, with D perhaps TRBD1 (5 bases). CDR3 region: CASSLLLGPEGYTF. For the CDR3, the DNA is TGTGCCAGCAGCTTACTTCTGGGGCCGGAAGGCTACACCTTC.